A selection of T cell receptor beta chains follows, all from one sample in a study of shared T cell receptors in the human thymus. The protocol was immunoSEQ multiplex PCR, while the TCRdb copy is restricted to in-frame clones and leaves out a portion. The sample contains 600,000 to 900,000 clones, roughly 85% of which appear only once. The data also belong to a second study, concerning human thymus T cells.

The sequencing sample was made of thymocytes. These receptors all stem from a girl less than two years old with a congenital heart defect. Each CDR3 is given with its conserved first and last residue. Each record gives: clone size, J gene, V gene, D gene, CDR3 DNA, CDR3 protein. The D gene is left open where the match is weak. For some rows the clone size is stated as once, few or many, or as a class when expanded; others skip it.

-,TRBJ1-2,TRBV25-1,-,TGTGCCAGCAGTGAATGGACAGACTATGGCTACACCTTC,CASSEWTDYGYTF
once,TRBJ2-7,TRBV28,TRBD1,TGTGCCAGCAGTCCTACAGGGGGCCCTAACCGAGCCTACGAGCAGTACTTC,CASSPTGGPNRAYEQYF
-,TRBJ1-3,TRBV7-2,-,TGTGCCAGCAGCTCACGGATTGACGGACAGAACTCTGGAAACACCATATATTTT,CASSSRIDGQNSGNTIYF
-,TRBJ1-4,TRBV2,TRBD1,TGTGCCAGCAGTCACAGGGGAGTGACTAATGAAAAACTGTTTTTT,CASSHRGVTNEKLFF
-,TRBJ2-1,TRBV7-6,TRBD2,TGTGCCAGCAGCTCGACCCCAATAGCGGGGCCCTCCTACAATGAGCAGTTCTTC,CASSSTPIAGPSYNEQFF
-,TRBJ2-2,TRBV6-1,TRBD1,TGTGCCAGCGACAGGGGACCTCCGAACACCGGGGAGCTGTTTTTT,CASDRGPPNTGELFF
-,TRBJ1-1,TRBV5-5,TRBD1,TGTGCCAGCAGCTTGCCGACAGGGGCGCACACTGAAGCTTTCTTT,CASSLPTGAHTEAFF
-,TRBJ1-1,TRBV6-5,-,TGTGCCAGCAGTTATTTCGGGGGAGTGGACACTGAAGCTTTCTTT,CASSYFGGVDTEAFF
-,TRBJ2-1,TRBV11-2,-,TGTGCCAGCAGCCCACCGGGGGTTGAGAGCTCCTACAATGAGCAGTTCTTC,CASSPPGVESSYNEQFF
-,TRBJ2-7,TRBV7-9,TRBD1,TGTGCCAGCAGGGGCAGGGGGAACGAGCAGTACTTC,CASRGRGNEQYF
-,TRBJ2-1,TRBV4-2,TRBD1,TGTGCCAGCAGCCAAGGGACAGGGTTTGGGAATGAGCAGTTCTTC,CASSQGTGFGNEQFF
once,TRBJ1-2,TRBV5-1,-,TGCGCCAGCAGCTTGGAGGCACGGGGGGCTGGCTACACCTTC,CASSLEARGAGYTF
-,TRBJ1-4,TRBV27,-,TGTGCCAGCAGTTTATCGGTCAGGGTCATCAATGAAAAACTGTTTTTT,CASSLSVRVINEKLFF
few,TRBJ2-2,TRBV19,-,TGTGCCAGTGAGCGTAACAGGGCGAACACCGGGGAGCTGTTTTTT,CASERNRANTGELFF
-,TRBJ1-2,TRBV5-1,-,TGCGCCAGCAGCTTGGCCCCGGACAGACTTTATGGCTACACCTTC,CASSLAPDRLYGYTF
few,TRBJ1-4,TRBV13,-,TGTGCCAGCAGCCCCTATCGCGGAACTAATGAAAAACTGTTTTTT,CASSPYRGTNEKLFF
-,TRBJ1-6,TRBV27,TRBD1,TGTGCCAGCAGATTACAGGGGAAGGATAATTCACCCCTCCACTTT,CASRLQGKDNSPLHF
-,TRBJ2-1,TRBV6-5,TRBD1,TGTGCCAGCAGTTACTCTTTCCGGGACAGGGAGTTCTTC,CASSYSFRDREFF